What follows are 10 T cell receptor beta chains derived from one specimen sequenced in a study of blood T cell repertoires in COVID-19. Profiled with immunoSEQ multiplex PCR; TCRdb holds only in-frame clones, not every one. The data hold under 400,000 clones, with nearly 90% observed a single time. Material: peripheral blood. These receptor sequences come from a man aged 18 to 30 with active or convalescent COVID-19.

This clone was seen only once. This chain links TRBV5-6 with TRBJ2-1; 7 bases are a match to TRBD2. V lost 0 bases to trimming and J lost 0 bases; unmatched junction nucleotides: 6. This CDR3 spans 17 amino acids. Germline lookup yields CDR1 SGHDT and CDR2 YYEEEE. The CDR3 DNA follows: TGTGCCAGCAGCTTGGGGGTGCGGGGGAACTCCTACAATGAGCAGTTCTTC. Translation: CASSLGVRGNSYNEQFF.

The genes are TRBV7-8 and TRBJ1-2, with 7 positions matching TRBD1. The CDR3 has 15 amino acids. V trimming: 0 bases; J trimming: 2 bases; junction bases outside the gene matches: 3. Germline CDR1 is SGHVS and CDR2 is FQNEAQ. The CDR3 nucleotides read TGTGCCAGCAGCTTAGCTCCAGGGGGGAACTATGGCTACACCTTC. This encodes CASSLAPGGNYGYTF.

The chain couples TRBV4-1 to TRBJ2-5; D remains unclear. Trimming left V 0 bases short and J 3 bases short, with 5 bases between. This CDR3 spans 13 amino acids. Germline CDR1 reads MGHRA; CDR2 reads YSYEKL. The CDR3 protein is CASSQEEEETQYF. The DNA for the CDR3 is TGCGCCAGCAGCCAAGAAGAGGAAGAGACCCAGTACTTC.

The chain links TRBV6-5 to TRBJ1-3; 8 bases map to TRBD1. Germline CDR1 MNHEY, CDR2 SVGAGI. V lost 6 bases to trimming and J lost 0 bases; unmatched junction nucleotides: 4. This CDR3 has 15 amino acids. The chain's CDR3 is CASSQTGVSGNTIYF. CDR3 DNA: TGTGCCAGCAGCCAGACAGGGGTCTCTGGAAACACCATATATTTT.

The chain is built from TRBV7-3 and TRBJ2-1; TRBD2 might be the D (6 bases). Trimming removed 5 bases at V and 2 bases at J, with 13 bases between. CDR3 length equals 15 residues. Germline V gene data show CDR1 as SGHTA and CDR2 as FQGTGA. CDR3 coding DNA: TGTGCCAGCAGCGAAGTAGCGGCTACCTACAATGAGCAGTTCTTC. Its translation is CASSEVAATYNEQFF.

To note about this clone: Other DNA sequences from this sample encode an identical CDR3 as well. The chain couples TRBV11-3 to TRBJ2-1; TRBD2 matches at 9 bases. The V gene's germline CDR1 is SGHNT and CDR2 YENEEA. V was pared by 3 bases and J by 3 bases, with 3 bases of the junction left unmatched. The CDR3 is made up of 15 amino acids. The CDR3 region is CASSFSSGGYNEQFF. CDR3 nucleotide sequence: TGTGCCAGCAGCTTCAGTAGCGGGGGCTACAATGAGCAGTTCTTC. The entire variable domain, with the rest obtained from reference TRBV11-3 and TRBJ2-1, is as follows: EAGVVQSPRYKIIEKKQPVAFWCNPISGHNTLYWYLQNLGQGPELLIRYENEEAVDDSQLPKDRFSAERLKGVDSTLKIQPAELGDSAVYLCASSFSSGGYNEQFFGPGTRLTVL.

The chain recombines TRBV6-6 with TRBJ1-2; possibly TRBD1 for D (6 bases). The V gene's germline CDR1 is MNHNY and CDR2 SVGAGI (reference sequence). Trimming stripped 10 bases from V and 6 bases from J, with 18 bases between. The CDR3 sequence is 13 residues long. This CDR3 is CATPEGGDNGYTF. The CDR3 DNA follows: TGTGCCACACCTGAGGGGGGGGATAATGGCTACACCTTC.

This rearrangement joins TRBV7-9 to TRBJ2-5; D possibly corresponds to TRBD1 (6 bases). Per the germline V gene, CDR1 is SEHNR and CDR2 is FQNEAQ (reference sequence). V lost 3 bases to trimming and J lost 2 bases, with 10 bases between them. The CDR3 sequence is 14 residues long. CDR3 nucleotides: TGTGCCAGCAGCTTCCAGGGGTTGCAAGAGACCCAGTACTTC. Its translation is CASSFQGLQETQYF.

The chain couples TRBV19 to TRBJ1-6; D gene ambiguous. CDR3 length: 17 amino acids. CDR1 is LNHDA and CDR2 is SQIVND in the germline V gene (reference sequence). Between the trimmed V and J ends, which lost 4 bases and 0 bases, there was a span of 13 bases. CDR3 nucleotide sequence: TGTGCCAGTAGTACGAATCCGTCGAGCTCCTATAATTCACCCCTCCACTTT. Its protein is CASSTNPSSSYNSPLHF.

The CDR3 DNA follows: TGTGCCAGCAGCTTAGATGCGGATACGCAGTATTTT. It encodes CASSLDADTQYF. V usage is TRBV11-3 and J usage is TRBJ2-3, with D unclear. Germline V CDR1 and CDR2: SGHNT, YENEEA. The CDR3 is 12 amino acids. V shed 0 bases and J shed 6 bases, with 4 bases lying between them.